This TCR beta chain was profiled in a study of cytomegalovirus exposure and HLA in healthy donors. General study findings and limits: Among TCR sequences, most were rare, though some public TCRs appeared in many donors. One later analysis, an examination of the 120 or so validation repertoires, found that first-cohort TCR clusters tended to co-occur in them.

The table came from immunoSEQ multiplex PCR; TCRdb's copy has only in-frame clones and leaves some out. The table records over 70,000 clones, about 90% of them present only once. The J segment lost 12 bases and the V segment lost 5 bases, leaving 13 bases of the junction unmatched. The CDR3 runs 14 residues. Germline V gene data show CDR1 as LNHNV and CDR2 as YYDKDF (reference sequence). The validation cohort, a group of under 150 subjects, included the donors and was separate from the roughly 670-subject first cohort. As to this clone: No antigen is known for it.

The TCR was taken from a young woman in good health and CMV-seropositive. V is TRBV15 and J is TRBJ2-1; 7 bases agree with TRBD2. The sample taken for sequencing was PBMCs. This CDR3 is CATSYVDTGGWQFF. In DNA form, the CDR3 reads TGTGCCACCAGCTACGTCGACACGGGAGGATGGCAGTTCTTC.